The rows below give T cell receptor beta chains drawn from one sample of a study of blood T cell repertoires in COVID-19. Assay: immunoSEQ multiplex PCR; the TCRdb copy retains only in-frame clones and omits some. The table has 90,000 to 150,000 clones, 79% seen once. The sample consisted of peripheral blood. These receptors were obtained from a woman aged 80 or over with acute or convalescent COVID-19. Both conserved end residues are part of each CDR3. D genes are given only for firm matches. Rows give clone size only sometimes, using once, few, many, or a class for an expanded clone.

d_gene: -
v_gene: TRBV5-8
j_gene: TRBJ1-6
abundance: -
CDR3nt: TGTGCCAGCAGCTTGAACGTGGCAGGGGCGAATTCACCCCTCCACTTT
CDR3aa: CASSLNVAGANSPLHF

d_gene: -
v_gene: TRBV6-5
j_gene: TRBJ1-6
abundance: -
CDR3nt: TGTGCCAGCAAGAGACAGCCAGGGGATTCACCCCTCCACTTT
CDR3aa: CASKRQPGDSPLHF

d_gene: TRBD2
v_gene: TRBV7-2
j_gene: TRBJ2-7
abundance: -
CDR3nt: TGTGCCAGCAGCTTAGATCTAGCGGGAGGAATAATGTACGAGCAGTACTTC
CDR3aa: CASSLDLAGGIMYEQYF

d_gene: -
v_gene: TRBV3-1/TRBV3-2
j_gene: TRBJ2-7
abundance: once
CDR3nt: TGTGCCAGCAGCCAAGACGTTAAGCAGTACTTC
CDR3aa: CASSQDVKQYF

d_gene: -
v_gene: TRBV10-2
j_gene: TRBJ2-7
abundance: -
CDR3nt: TGCGCCAGCAGTGAGTCGATTGGGTGGGTCGGGGTTAGGGCCTACGAGCAGTACTTC
CDR3aa: CASSESIGWVGVRAYEQYF

d_gene: TRBD1
v_gene: TRBV19
j_gene: TRBJ1-4
abundance: -
CDR3nt: TGTGCCAGTAGTGAACTGACAGGGCTTAATGAAAAACTGTTTTTT
CDR3aa: CASSELTGLNEKLFF

d_gene: -
v_gene: TRBV24-1
j_gene: TRBJ2-6
abundance: many
CDR3nt: TGTGCCACCAGTGGGGCCCTTGGGGCCAACGTCCTGACTTTC
CDR3aa: CATSGALGANVLTF

d_gene: TRBD1
v_gene: TRBV29-1
j_gene: TRBJ1-1
abundance: -
CDR3nt: TGCAGCGTTAAACTGAGGCAGGGGGCAGGCACTGAAGCTTTCTTT
CDR3aa: CSVKLRQGAGTEAFF

d_gene: TRBD1
v_gene: TRBV9
j_gene: TRBJ2-5
abundance: -
CDR3nt: TGTGCCAGCAGCTCCCGCCAAACAGGGGGAGAGACCCAGTACTTC
CDR3aa: CASSSRQTGGETQYF

d_gene: -
v_gene: TRBV7-3
j_gene: TRBJ1-2
abundance: once
CDR3nt: TGTGCCAGCAGCTTAGGGCAGGGGTATGGCTACACCTTC
CDR3aa: CASSLGQGYGYTF

d_gene: -
v_gene: TRBV6-2/TRBV6-3
j_gene: TRBJ2-3
abundance: few
CDR3nt: TGTGCCAGCAGCCCTGGCTTCCTGACAGGCACAGATACGCAGTATTTT
CDR3aa: CASSPGFLTGTDTQYF

d_gene: TRBD2
v_gene: TRBV27
j_gene: TRBJ2-7
abundance: -
CDR3nt: TGTGCCAGCAGTCCGTCGTTCACTAGCGGGATCAACGAGCAGTACTTC
CDR3aa: CASSPSFTSGINEQYF

d_gene: TRBD1
v_gene: TRBV24-1
j_gene: TRBJ1-1
abundance: -
CDR3nt: TGTGCCACCAGTGGCCCGGGACAGGGGGAAGCTTTCTTT
CDR3aa: CATSGPGQGEAFF

d_gene: TRBD1
v_gene: TRBV19
j_gene: TRBJ1-3
abundance: -
CDR3nt: TGTGCCAGTAGTACTAGGACAGGCTCTGGAAACACCATATATTTT
CDR3aa: CASSTRTGSGNTIYF

d_gene: -
v_gene: TRBV6-6
j_gene: TRBJ2-1
abundance: -
CDR3nt: TGTGCCACTGGCGAGGACATCTACAATGAGCAGTTCTTC
CDR3aa: CATGEDIYNEQFF

d_gene: TRBD1
v_gene: TRBV4-1
j_gene: TRBJ1-1
abundance: -
CDR3nt: TGCGCCAGCAGCCAAGCTAGACAGGGTTTCACTGAAGCTTTCTTT
CDR3aa: CASSQARQGFTEAFF

d_gene: TRBD1
v_gene: TRBV5-1
j_gene: TRBJ2-7
abundance: -
CDR3nt: TGCGCCAGCAGCTTGGGGACAGGCCGTATTCCCTACGAGCAGTACTTC
CDR3aa: CASSLGTGRIPYEQYF

d_gene: -
v_gene: TRBV7-2
j_gene: TRBJ2-2
abundance: -
CDR3nt: TGTGCCAGCAGCTTGAACGGAAGGACAGAGTTGAACACCGGGGAGCTGTTTTTT
CDR3aa: CASSLNGRTELNTGELFF

d_gene: TRBD2
v_gene: TRBV9
j_gene: TRBJ2-1
abundance: -
CDR3nt: TGTGCCAGCAGCGTAGGAGGACTAGCGGGGATTAATGAGCAGTTCTTC
CDR3aa: CASSVGGLAGINEQFF

d_gene: -
v_gene: TRBV5-8
j_gene: TRBJ1-1
abundance: -
CDR3nt: TGTGCCAGCAGCTTGGCTCAGGGTGGCACTGAAGCTTTCTTT
CDR3aa: CASSLAQGGTEAFF

d_gene: -
v_gene: TRBV5-4
j_gene: TRBJ2-5
abundance: -
CDR3nt: TGTGCCAGCAGCCTCCCCTCTTTGGGACTCAAATCAGAGACCCAGTACTTC
CDR3aa: CASSLPSLGLKSETQYF

d_gene: -
v_gene: TRBV7-3
j_gene: TRBJ2-1
abundance: -
CDR3nt: TGTGCCAGCAGCTTAACTCTCCAGGGAATCCATGAGCAGTTCTTC
CDR3aa: CASSLTLQGIHEQFF

d_gene: -
v_gene: TRBV18
j_gene: TRBJ1-1
abundance: -
CDR3nt: TGTGCCAGCTCACGCAGCGGGGGGCAGACTGAAGCTTTCTTT
CDR3aa: CASSRSGGQTEAFF

d_gene: TRBD1
v_gene: TRBV5-1
j_gene: TRBJ2-5
abundance: -
CDR3nt: TGCGCCAGCAGCCTGGGGACAGGGTTGGGGGCAGAGACCCAGTACTTC
CDR3aa: CASSLGTGLGAETQYF

d_gene: TRBD1
v_gene: TRBV19
j_gene: TRBJ2-7
abundance: -
CDR3nt: TGTGCCAGTAGTCCCGACCCGGGGACAGGGATTTACGAGCAGTACTTC
CDR3aa: CASSPDPGTGIYEQYF

d_gene: TRBD2
v_gene: TRBV5-8
j_gene: TRBJ2-3
abundance: -
CDR3nt: TGTGCCAGCAGCTACCCAGCGGGAGGAATCACAGATACGCAGTATTTT
CDR3aa: CASSYPAGGITDTQYF

d_gene: TRBD1
v_gene: TRBV5-6
j_gene: TRBJ2-7
abundance: -
CDR3nt: TGTGCCAGCAGCTTTGGGACAGGGGTGCCTCTCGAGCAGTACTTC
CDR3aa: CASSFGTGVPLEQYF

d_gene: -
v_gene: TRBV3-1/TRBV3-2
j_gene: TRBJ1-1
abundance: -
CDR3nt: TGTGCCAGCAGCATGCTCGGGAGGGCGGACACTGAAGCTTTCTTT
CDR3aa: CASSMLGRADTEAFF

d_gene: -
v_gene: TRBV5-1
j_gene: TRBJ1-4
abundance: -
CDR3nt: TGCGCCAGCAGCGAGAACAGTGCTAATGAAAAACTGTTTTTT
CDR3aa: CASSENSANEKLFF

d_gene: TRBD1
v_gene: TRBV10-2
j_gene: TRBJ1-2
abundance: once
CDR3nt: TGCGCCAGCAGTGACCCGAGGACAGGGCAGTATGGCTACACCTTC
CDR3aa: CASSDPRTGQYGYTF

d_gene: TRBD1
v_gene: TRBV15
j_gene: TRBJ1-2
abundance: -
CDR3nt: TGTGCCACCAGTAGGAGACAGGGCGGCTATGGCTACACCTTC
CDR3aa: CATSRRQGGYGYTF

d_gene: TRBD1
v_gene: TRBV7-2
j_gene: TRBJ1-2
abundance: once
CDR3nt: TGTGCCAGCAGCCCCGGACAGGGGCGGGGTGGCTACACCTTC
CDR3aa: CASSPGQGRGGYTF

d_gene: TRBD2
v_gene: TRBV7-2
j_gene: TRBJ2-2
abundance: -
CDR3nt: TGTGCCAGCAGCTTATTGTCCCTAGCGGTGAACACCGGGGAGCTGTTTTTT
CDR3aa: CASSLLSLAVNTGELFF

d_gene: TRBD2
v_gene: TRBV18
j_gene: TRBJ2-1
abundance: few
CDR3nt: TGTGCCAGCTCACAGCTAGCGGGAGGCCTCTACAATGAGCAGTTCTTC
CDR3aa: CASSQLAGGLYNEQFF

d_gene: -
v_gene: TRBV7-2
j_gene: TRBJ1-1
abundance: -
CDR3nt: TGTGCCAGCAGCCCTCGGGAAAGAATGAACACTGAAGCTTTCTTT
CDR3aa: CASSPRERMNTEAFF

d_gene: TRBD1
v_gene: TRBV5-4
j_gene: TRBJ2-7
abundance: -
CDR3nt: TGTGCCAGCAGCGGGGACAGGGGGGCCAACGGGCAGTACTTC
CDR3aa: CASSGDRGANGQYF

d_gene: TRBD1
v_gene: TRBV18
j_gene: TRBJ1-6
abundance: -
CDR3nt: TGTGCCAGCTCACCACGACAGGGGAGTAATTCACCCCTCCACTTT
CDR3aa: CASSPRQGSNSPLHF

d_gene: -
v_gene: TRBV4-1
j_gene: TRBJ1-4
abundance: -
CDR3nt: TGCGCCAGCAGCCAAGATCCCCGAGCAACTAATGAAAAACTGTTTTTT
CDR3aa: CASSQDPRATNEKLFF

d_gene: -
v_gene: TRBV28
j_gene: TRBJ1-1
abundance: -
CDR3nt: TGTGCCAGCAGGGGCCAGGGATTTCGGAATTGGAACACTGAAGCTTTCTTT
CDR3aa: CASRGQGFRNWNTEAFF

d_gene: TRBD1
v_gene: TRBV20-1
j_gene: TRBJ1-5
abundance: -
CDR3nt: TGCAGTGCTAGTCCTCGGGACAGGGGGACTCAGCCCCAGCATTTT
CDR3aa: CSASPRDRGTQPQHF

d_gene: TRBD1
v_gene: TRBV5-8
j_gene: TRBJ2-2
abundance: few
CDR3nt: TGTGCCAGCAGCAGCCGGACAGGGGTGTTATCCGGGGAGCTGTTTTTT
CDR3aa: CASSSRTGVLSGELFF

d_gene: -
v_gene: TRBV19
j_gene: TRBJ1-2
abundance: few
CDR3nt: TGTGCCAGTAGTATTGCCAGGGGAGATGGCGGCTACACCTTC
CDR3aa: CASSIARGDGGYTF

d_gene: -
v_gene: TRBV5-1
j_gene: TRBJ2-5
abundance: -
CDR3nt: TGCGCCAGCAGCTCAACTTCAAAGGAGACCCAGTACTTC
CDR3aa: CASSSTSKETQYF

d_gene: TRBD1
v_gene: TRBV7-8
j_gene: TRBJ1-2
abundance: -
CDR3nt: TGTGCCAGCAGCTCTCACGGGACAGGACGCTATGGCTACACCTTC
CDR3aa: CASSSHGTGRYGYTF

d_gene: TRBD2
v_gene: TRBV7-2
j_gene: TRBJ2-7
abundance: once
CDR3nt: TGTGCCAGCAGCCCTGGGGGGGTCAACGAGCAGTACTTC
CDR3aa: CASSPGGVNEQYF

d_gene: TRBD1
v_gene: TRBV6-5
j_gene: TRBJ1-1
abundance: -
CDR3nt: TGTGCCAGCAGTTACTCGACAGGGGAGGCTGAAGCTTTCTTT
CDR3aa: CASSYSTGEAEAFF

d_gene: TRBD1
v_gene: TRBV3-1/TRBV3-2
j_gene: TRBJ2-1
abundance: -
CDR3nt: TGTGCCAGCAGCCCTCGGGACAGGAAACACAATGAGCAGTTCTTC
CDR3aa: CASSPRDRKHNEQFF

d_gene: TRBD1
v_gene: TRBV19
j_gene: TRBJ2-7
abundance: -
CDR3nt: TGTGCCACTCGGGACAGGGGGGCCTACGAGCAGTACTTC
CDR3aa: CATRDRGAYEQYF

d_gene: TRBD2
v_gene: TRBV24-1
j_gene: TRBJ2-1
abundance: -
CDR3nt: TGTGCCACCAGTGATGCCGGGACTAGCGGCAATGAGCAGTTCTTC
CDR3aa: CATSDAGTSGNEQFF

d_gene: -
v_gene: TRBV19
j_gene: TRBJ1-5
abundance: -
CDR3nt: TGTGCCAGTAGCCTACTCCATTGGACCCCCGAGGGACAGCCCCAGCATTTT
CDR3aa: CASSLLHWTPEGQPQHF

d_gene: TRBD2
v_gene: TRBV5-1
j_gene: TRBJ2-7
abundance: -
CDR3nt: TGCGCCAGCAAATTTATAGCGGGGGCCTCCTACGAGCAGTACTTC
CDR3aa: CASKFIAGASYEQYF

d_gene: -
v_gene: TRBV19
j_gene: TRBJ1-1
abundance: -
CDR3nt: TGTGCCAGTAGCTTTGAGGGCCCGAACACTGAAGCTTTCTTT
CDR3aa: CASSFEGPNTEAFF